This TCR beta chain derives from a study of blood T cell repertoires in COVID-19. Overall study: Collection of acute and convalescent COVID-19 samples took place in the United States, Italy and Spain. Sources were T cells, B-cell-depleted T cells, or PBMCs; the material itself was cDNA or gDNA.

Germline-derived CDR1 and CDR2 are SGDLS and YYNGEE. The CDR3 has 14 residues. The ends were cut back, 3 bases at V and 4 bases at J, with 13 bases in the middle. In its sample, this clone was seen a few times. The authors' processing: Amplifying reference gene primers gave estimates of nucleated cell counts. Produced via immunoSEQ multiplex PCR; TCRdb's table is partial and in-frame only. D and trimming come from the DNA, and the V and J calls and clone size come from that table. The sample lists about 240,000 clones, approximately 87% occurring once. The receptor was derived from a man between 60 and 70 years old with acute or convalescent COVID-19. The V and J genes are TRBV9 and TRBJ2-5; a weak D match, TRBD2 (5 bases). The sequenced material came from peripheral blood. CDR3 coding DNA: TGTGCCAGCAGCGCCTCGGTGGCGGGAGAGACCCAGTACTTC. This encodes CASSASVAGETQYF. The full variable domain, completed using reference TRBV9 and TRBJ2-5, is DSGVTQTPKHLITATGQRVTLRCSPRSGDLSVYWYQQSLDQGLQFLIQYYNGEERAKGNILERFSAQQFPDLHSELNLSSLELGDSALYFCASSASVAGETQYFGPGTRLLVL.